This T cell receptor beta chain was sequenced in a study of blood T cell repertoires in COVID-19 (dated by TCRdb to 2019 to 2021). Background on the whole study: Samples covering the acute and convalescent phases of COVID-19 were provided by collaborators in the United States, Italy and Spain. The repertoires were made available in a free public database intended to serve as a resource for research on the immune response to SARS-CoV-2. Sample metadata almost always included a de-identified subject ID, COVID-19 status, age in years and sex. The dataset comprised deeply sampled blood TCRbeta repertoires from subjects exposed to, actively infected with, or recovered from COVID-19. The material from the prospective study consisted of cDNA or gDNA derived from T cells, B-cell-depleted T cells, or PBMCs. Samples came from the ongoing ImmuneRACE study (first 160 participants) plus 1,254 subjects from 6 global collaborators. HLA class I and class II types, where available, came from metadata supplied by the sample provider rather than from assay-based typing.

The immunoSEQ Assay, a bias-controlled multiplex PCR, was used to amplify TCRbeta CDR3 regions from genomic DNA. As for how the authors treated the data: The number of nucleated cells in each sample was estimated from the amplification of reference gene primers within the assay. To quantify the absolute abundance of each unique TCRbeta CDR3 rearrangement, sequence reads were collapsed and filtered. For each sample, productive Simpson clonality was calculated as the square root of Simpson's diversity index across productive rearrangements. Drawn from immuneACCESS, this table holds only the in-frame rearrangements with V and J called that TCRdb kept. Clones are partly lost; checked studies trace under half to an unresolved V gene and leave the rest unexplained. For V, J and clone size, that table is used; D and trimming come from the DNA. The sample has approximately 150,000 clones on record, approximately 91% of them singletons. The ten top clones hold about 5.3% of the sample.

The paper's findings and limits, for the study overall: The quantity of clinical and demographic metadata differed by source and by participant and was supplied without curation.

Note on this clone: The antigen this receptor binds is unknown. The input lacks base qualities; no much larger clone sits a single base away.

At one collaborating source in Seattle, patients were enrolled during active infection and were followed longitudinally through the course of disease. Collaborating institutions collected whole blood in K2EDTA tubes following their own protocols. For TCRbeta analysis, collaborator samples were shipped as frozen whole blood, as isolated PBMCs, or as DNA extracted from either sample type. The origin of this receptor is a man between 18 and 29 years old with COVID-19, enrolled during active disease. The sequenced material came from peripheral blood.

The CDR3 region reads CASSPTGGMFYEQYF. The DNA sequence is as follows: TGTGCCAGCAGTCCAACAGGGGGTATGTTCTACGAGCAGTACTTC. Rearrangement joined TRBV27 to TRBJ2-7; 8 bases in between match TRBD1. Compared with germline, V lacks 5 bases and J lacks 3 bases; bases without a gene match: 9. From its cysteine to its phenylalanine, the CDR3 spans 15 amino acids. The DNA shown is the 45-base CDR3, in frame from base 1. Looking up the germline V gene (reference sequence) yields CDR1 MNHEY and CDR2 SMNVEV.